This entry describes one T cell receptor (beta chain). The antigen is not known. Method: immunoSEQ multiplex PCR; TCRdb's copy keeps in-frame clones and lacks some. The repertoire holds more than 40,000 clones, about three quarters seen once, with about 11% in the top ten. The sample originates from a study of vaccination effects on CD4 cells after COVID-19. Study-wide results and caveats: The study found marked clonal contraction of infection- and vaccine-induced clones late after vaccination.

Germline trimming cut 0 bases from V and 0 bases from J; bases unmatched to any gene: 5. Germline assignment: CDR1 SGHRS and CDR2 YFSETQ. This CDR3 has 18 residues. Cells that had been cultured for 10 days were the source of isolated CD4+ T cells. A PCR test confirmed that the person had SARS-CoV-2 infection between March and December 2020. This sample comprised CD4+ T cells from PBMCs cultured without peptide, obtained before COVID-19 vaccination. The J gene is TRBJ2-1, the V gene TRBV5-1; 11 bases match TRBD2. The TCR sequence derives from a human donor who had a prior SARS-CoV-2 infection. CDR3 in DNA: TGCGCCAGCAGCTTGGCTAGCGGGGGGTCTAGCTCCTACAATGAGCAGTTCTTC. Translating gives CASSLASGGSSSYNEQFF.